The T cell receptor (beta chain) under discussion was sequenced for a study of shared clonotypes between healthy human individuals. As for the study in general: Three men and a couple of women, aged 18 to 49, were donors.

On this clone itself: Its target is unknown.

CDR3 size: 15 residues. V was clipped by 1 base and J by 0 bases, with 9 bases between them. Germline lookup yields CDR1 LNHNV and CDR2 YYDKDF (reference sequence). All donors qualified as healthy HIV-negative adults and had experienced no recent acute infections or vaccinations. General study findings and limits: Sorted-subset sequencing was shown by rarefaction to be incomplete despite large depth.

Per the study methods: In the immunoSEQ data, sequences were junction-only and lacked quality scores, so filtering differed. The protocol was immunoSEQ multiplex PCR, while the TCRdb copy is restricted to in-frame clones and leaves out a portion. That table furnishes V, J and clone size, whereas the DNA furnished D and trimming. Of more than 1 million clones in the sample, about four fifths were seen once. The chain recombines TRBV15 with TRBJ2-5; D unclear. The receptor comes from a man in his late teens or twenties in good health. Some clones in this sample may be carry-over from other donors' samples. Sequenced: memory CD4+ T cells from PBMCs. Subset reported: CD45RA-negative fraction. This CDR3 is CATSRGLLYQETQYF. CDR3 coding DNA: TGTGCCACCAGCAGAGGGTTATTGTACCAAGAGACCCAGTACTTC. The whole variable domain, filled in from reference TRBV15 and TRBJ2-5, reads DAMVIQNPRYQVTQFGKPVTLSCSQTLNHNVMYWYQQKSSQAPKLLFHYYDKDFNNEADTPDNFQSRRPNTSFCFLDIRSPGLGDTAMYLCATSRGLLYQETQYFGPGTRLLVL.